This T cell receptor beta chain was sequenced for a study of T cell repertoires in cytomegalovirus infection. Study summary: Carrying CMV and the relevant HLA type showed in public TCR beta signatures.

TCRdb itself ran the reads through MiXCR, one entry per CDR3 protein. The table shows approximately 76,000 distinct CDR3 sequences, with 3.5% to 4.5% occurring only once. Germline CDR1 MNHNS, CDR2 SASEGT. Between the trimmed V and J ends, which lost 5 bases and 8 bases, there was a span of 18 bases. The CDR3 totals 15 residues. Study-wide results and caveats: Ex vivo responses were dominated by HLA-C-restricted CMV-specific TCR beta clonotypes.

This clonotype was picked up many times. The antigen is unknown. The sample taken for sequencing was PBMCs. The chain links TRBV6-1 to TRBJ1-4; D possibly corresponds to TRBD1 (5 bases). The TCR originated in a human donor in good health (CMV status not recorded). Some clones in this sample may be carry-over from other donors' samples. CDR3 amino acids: CASSKTPGGIEKLFF. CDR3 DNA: TGTGCCAGCAGTAAGACCCCCGGGGGGATCGAAAAACTGTTTTTT.